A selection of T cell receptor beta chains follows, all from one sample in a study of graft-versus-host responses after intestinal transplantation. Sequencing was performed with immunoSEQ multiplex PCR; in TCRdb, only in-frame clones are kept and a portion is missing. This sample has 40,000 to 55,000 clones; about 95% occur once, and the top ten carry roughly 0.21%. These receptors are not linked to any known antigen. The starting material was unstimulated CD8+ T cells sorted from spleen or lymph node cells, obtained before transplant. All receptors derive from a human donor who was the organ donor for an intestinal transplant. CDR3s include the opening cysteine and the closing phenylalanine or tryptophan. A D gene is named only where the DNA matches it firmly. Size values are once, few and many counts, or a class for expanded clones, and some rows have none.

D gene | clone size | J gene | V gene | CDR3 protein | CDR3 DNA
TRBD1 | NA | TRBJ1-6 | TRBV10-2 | CASSESGTGERNSPLHF | TGCGCCAGCAGTGAGTCAGGGACAGGGGAAAGAAATTCACCCCTCCACTTT
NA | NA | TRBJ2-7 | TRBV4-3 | CASSQRVGVYEQYF | TGCGCCAGCAGCCAAAGGGTGGGGGTGTACGAGCAGTACTTC
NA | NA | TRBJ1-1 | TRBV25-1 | CASSELSDEVTEAFF | TGTGCCAGCAGTGAGCTGTCGGACGAGGTCACTGAAGCTTTCTTT
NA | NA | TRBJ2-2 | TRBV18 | CASSTSEQNPGELFF | TGTGCCAGCTCAACTTCCGAACAGAACCCCGGGGAGCTGTTTTTT
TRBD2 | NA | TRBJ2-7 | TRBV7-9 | CASSSSTSVVYEQYF | TGTGCCAGCAGCTCGTCTACTAGCGTAGTCTACGAGCAGTACTTC
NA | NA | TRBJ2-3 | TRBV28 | CASSFNPSPYTDTQYF | TGTGCCAGCAGTTTTAACCCTAGCCCATATACAGATACGCAGTATTTT
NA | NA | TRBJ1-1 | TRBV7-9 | CASSLGSVNTEAFF | TGTGCCAGCAGCTTAGGGTCCGTGAACACTGAAGCTTTCTTT
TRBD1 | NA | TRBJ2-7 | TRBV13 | CASSQGAGGAGEQYF | TGTGCCAGCAGCCAGGGGGCCGGAGGGGCTGGAGAGCAGTACTTC
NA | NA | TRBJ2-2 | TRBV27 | CASSYRDNTGELFF | TGTGCCAGCAGTTATCGGGATAACACCGGGGAGCTGTTTTTT
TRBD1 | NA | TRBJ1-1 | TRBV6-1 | CASSWTGGEAFF | TGTGCCAGCAGTTGGACAGGGGGTGAAGCTTTCTTT
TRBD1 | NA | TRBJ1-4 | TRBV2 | CASSVQGVTNEKLFF | TGTGCCAGCTCGGTACAGGGGGTGACTAATGAAAAACTGTTTTTT
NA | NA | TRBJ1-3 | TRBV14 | CASSQDTPGFSGNTIYF | TGTGCCAGCAGCCAAGATACCCCAGGCTTCTCTGGAAACACCATATATTTT
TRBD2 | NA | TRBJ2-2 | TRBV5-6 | CASSLGLAGFTGELFF | TGTGCCAGCAGCTTGGGACTAGCGGGGTTCACCGGGGAGCTGTTTTTT
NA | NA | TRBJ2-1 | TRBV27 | CASTWRGGSYNEQFF | TGTGCCAGCACTTGGCGGGGTGGGTCCTACAATGAGCAGTTCTTC
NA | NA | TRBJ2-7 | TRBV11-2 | CASSLGWDSGPDYEQYF | TGTGCCAGCAGCTTAGGGTGGGATTCAGGGCCGGATTACGAGCAGTACTTC
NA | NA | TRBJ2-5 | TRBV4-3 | CASSQDGTGEQETQYF | TGCGCCAGCAGCCAAGATGGTACGGGGGAGCAAGAGACCCAGTACTTC
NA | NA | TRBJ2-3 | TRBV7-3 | CASSLTRGTNTDTQYF | TGTGCCAGCAGCTTAACGCGCGGGACCAACACAGATACGCAGTATTTT
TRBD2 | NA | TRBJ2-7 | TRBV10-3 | CAISEYVGDPGRHEQYF | TGTGCCATCAGTGAGTACGTAGGGGACCCCGGGAGGCACGAGCAGTACTTC
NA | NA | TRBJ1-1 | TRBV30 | CAWSVGVNTEAFF | TGTGCCTGGAGTGTGGGTGTGAACACTGAAGCTTTCTTT
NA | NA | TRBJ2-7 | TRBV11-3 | CASSRTAGDYEQYF | TGTGCCAGCAGCCGTACGGCAGGGGACTACGAGCAGTACTTC
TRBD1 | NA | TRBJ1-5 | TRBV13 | CASSSTGGGQPQHF | TGTGCCAGCAGCTCTACAGGGGGCGGACAGCCCCAGCATTTT
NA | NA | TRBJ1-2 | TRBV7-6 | CASSLALGSTDGYTF | TGTGCCAGCAGCTTAGCGCTGGGCTCGACTGATGGCTACACCTTC
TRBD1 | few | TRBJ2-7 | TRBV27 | CASSLGQGAVEQYF | TGTGCCAGCAGCCTAGGACAGGGGGCGGTCGAGCAGTACTTC
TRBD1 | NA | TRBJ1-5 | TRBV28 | CASSFLGQGNQPQHF | TGTGCCAGCAGTTTCCTTGGACAGGGCAATCAGCCCCAGCATTTT
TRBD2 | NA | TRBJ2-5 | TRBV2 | CASSELAEPQETQYF | TGTGCCAGCAGTGAACTAGCGGAGCCCCAAGAGACCCAGTACTTC
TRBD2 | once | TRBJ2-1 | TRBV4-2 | CASSHTIWISGASYNEQFF | TGTGCCAGCAGCCACACGATTTGGATTAGCGGGGCTTCCTACAATGAGCAGTTCTTC
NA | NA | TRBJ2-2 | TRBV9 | CASSVSGASNTGELFF | TGTGCCAGCAGCGTTTCAGGGGCGTCGAACACCGGGGAGCTGTTTTTT
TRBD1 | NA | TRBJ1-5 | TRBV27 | CASSRQGAGQPQHF | TGTGCCAGCAGTCGACAGGGGGCCGGTCAGCCCCAGCATTTT